This T cell receptor (beta chain) is from a study of T cells in tuberculosis listed by TCRdb under 2018. Context from the whole study: In the study, CD1B tetramers and high-throughput TCR immunosequencing were combined to characterize T cells specific for the mycobacterial lipid antigen glucose monomycolate (GMM). A South African clinical cohort compared IGRA-negative adolescents, IGRA-positive adolescents with latent tuberculosis and adults with active tuberculosis, ten per group. PBMC from patients with active tuberculosis were archived either before the start of standard anti-tuberculosis treatment or within 7 days of starting that treatment. What the work shows at the level of the full study, not this receptor alone: Smaller NN-distances were partly driven by shorter CDR3-alpha lengths in active tuberculosis patients, and statistical significance was not reached for the TCR-beta difference. Active tuberculosis TCR-alpha repertoires showed smaller mean NN-distances to GMM-specific TCRs than IGRA-negative controls, suggesting clonal expansion of these TCRs. With the diverse GMM-specific repertoire as input, a classifier achieved around 87% accuracy (AUROC 0.90), whereas GEM motif frequencies as input gave 70% accuracy. Clinical samples were selected based on the availability of cryopreserved specimens, with adults included as active tuberculosis cases and adolescents included as controls.

The CDR3 goes from the cysteine to the phenylalanine over 17 residues. Just the 51-base CDR3 DNA is kept, in frame starting at base 1. V drops 2 bases and J drops 2 bases, leaving 17 bases in between. The germline V gene (reference sequence) supplies CDR1 PRHDT and CDR2 FYEKMQ. The immunoSEQ multiplex PCR assay was used to generate TCR libraries, with TCR-beta and/or TCR-alpha/delta assays applied to each sample. Amplified TCR libraries were sequenced on the Illumina high-throughput platform. Turning to the authors' computational methods: Clustering and dimensionality reduction relied on pairwise TCRdist distances among GMM-specific receptors from T cells that were either sorted ex vivo or expanded in vitro. Each clinical repertoire was scored by mean NN-distance, the average TCRdist to the nearest 10% of tetramer-positive reference sequences. GEM TCR motif frequency was calculated as the fraction of unique TCRs that matched known GEM sequences in V/J usage and CDR3 length. Active tuberculosis was classified by linear discriminant analysis with leave-one-out cross-validation, implemented in scikit-learn. TCRdb limited this immuneACCESS table to in-frame rearrangements with V and J called. A share of clones is missing; checked studies link under half to unresolved V genes, and the rest is unexplained. D and trimming come from the DNA, and the V and J calls and clone size come from that table. The sample yields about 49,000 clones; over 90% were counted once. Approximately 1.5% of the sample comes from the top ten.

For this clone: Its antigen is still unknown. Base quality data are lacking; no much larger clone is found one base away.

This sample's time point label indicates: new active TB diagnosis, blood taken before or within 7 days of starting treatment. Active tuberculosis patients were HIV-seronegative South African adults aged 18 years or older with a new diagnosis. Confirmation of active tuberculosis was based on positive sputum smear microscopy and/or a positive M. tuberculosis culture. Immunosequencing was performed on unsorted cryopreserved PBMC and covered about 100,000 T cells per clinical donor on average. This specimen was PBMCs, taken at tuberculosis diagnosis. This chain joins TRBV13 to TRBJ2-3, with TRBD2 as a weak D call on 5 bases. The receptor's source is an adult with tuberculosis. The DNA is as follows: TGTGCCAGCAGCTTAATTCGAGGGCTCGTATACACAGATACGCAGTATTTT. This encodes CASSLIRGLVYTDTQYF. Outside the CDR3, residues come from the reference TRBV13 and TRBJ2-3 proteins, so the full variable domain is: AAGVIQSPRHLIKEKRETATLKCYPIPRHDTVYWYQQGPGQDPQFLISFYEKMQSDKGSIPDRFSAQQFSDYHSELNMSSLELGDSALYFCASSLIRGLVYTDTQYFGPGTRLTVL.